The rows below give T cell receptor beta chains drawn from one sample of a study of human T cells and chemical hapten exposure. TCRdb analysed the RACE reads with MiXCR anew, one entry per CDR3 protein. The sample contains about 80,000 distinct CDR3 sequences, less than 15% of which appear only once. The sequencing used whole blood, collected in connection with sensitization to the hapten diphenylcyclopropenone (DPC). These receptors were obtained from a woman between 50 and 59 years old with alopecia areata. Some clones in this sample may be carry-over from other donors' samples. CDR3s include the opening cysteine and the closing phenylalanine or tryptophan. Each record gives: J gene, clone size, D gene, V gene, CDR3 DNA, CDR3 protein. D genes are given only for firm matches. Not all rows give a size; the values are once, few, many and, for expanded clones, a class.

>TRBJ1-2|few|-|TRBV29-1
TGCAGCGTTGAGCGGGGCGACGGTGGCTACACCTTC
CSVERGDGGYTF
>TRBJ1-4|-|-|TRBV7-2
TGTGCCAGCAGCTTAGCCACAAGGGAAAAACTGTTTTTT
CASSLATREKLFF
>TRBJ1-1|few|TRBD1|TRBV6-1
TGTGCCAGCAGGTCCGCCGGGACAGCAAACACTGAAGCTTTCTTT
CASRSAGTANTEAFF
>TRBJ2-3|-|-|TRBV7-2
TGTGCCAGCAGCTCACCTGGATCCGTTCCAGATACGCAGTATTTT
CASSSPGSVPDTQYF
>TRBJ1-4|-|-|TRBV12-3/TRBV12-4
TGTGCCAGCAGTCCCCGAAGACAGCTCCAACGGGAAAAACTGTTTTTT
CASSPRRQLQREKLFF
>TRBJ2-7|few|-|TRBV28
TGTGCCAGCAGTATGACCCAGAGCTCCTACGAGCAGTACTTC
CASSMTQSSYEQYF
>TRBJ2-3|few|-|TRBV20-1
TGCAGTGCTAGAGCTTTCGGACATAACACAGATACGCAGTATTTT
CSARAFGHNTDTQYF
>TRBJ2-5|-|TRBD2|TRBV20-1
TGCAGTGCCGCGGGGGGTTTCGGGACCTTACAAGAGACCCAGTACTTC
CSAAGGFGTLQETQYF
>TRBJ1-2|many|-|TRBV7-8
TGTGCCAGCAGCTTAGCGGGGTTCGGACAGACAGGCGGCTACACCTTC
CASSLAGFGQTGGYTF
>TRBJ2-1|-|TRBD1|TRBV7-6
TGTGCCAGCAGCTTGCGCCGGACAGGAGCCTACAATGAGCAGTTCTTC
CASSLRRTGAYNEQFF
>TRBJ2-3|few|-|TRBV7-9
TGTGCCAGCAGCTTAACATTGGCAGGGGTGCTCGATACGCAGTATTTT
CASSLTLAGVLDTQYF
>TRBJ2-1|few|TRBD2|TRBV7-6
TGTGCCAGCAGCTTAGAGGGACTAGCGGGAGGCAATGAGCAGTTCTTC
CASSLEGLAGGNEQFF
>TRBJ1-1|-|-|TRBV5-1
TGCGCCAGCAGCCCGGGTTCACAGGGCGTCACTGAAGCTTTCTTT
CASSPGSQGVTEAFF
>TRBJ2-3|many|-|TRBV7-7
TGTGCCAGCAGCTTAGGCCCCAACACAGATACGCAGTATTTT
CASSLGPNTDTQYF
>TRBJ1-4|-|-|TRBV4-1
TGCGCCAGCAGCCGGGAGAGGAGAGCTCTGAATGAAAAACTGTTTTTT
CASSRERRALNEKLFF
>TRBJ2-1|-|TRBD2|TRBV7-9
TGTGCCAGCAGCCCCCTTCTAGCGGGAGGGTCGGATGAGCAGTTCTTC
CASSPLLAGGSDEQFF
>TRBJ1-1|-|-|TRBV5-5
TGTGCCAGCAGCTTGACCCCAGGACAGATCAACACTGAAGCTTTCTTT
CASSLTPGQINTEAFF
>TRBJ2-3|few|-|TRBV28
TGTGCCAGCAGTCTGGGGGCCAACACAGATACGCAGTATTTT
CASSLGANTDTQYF
>TRBJ2-1|-|-|TRBV19
TGTGCCAGTAGTATCGGACTTCTCAATGAGCAGTTCTTC
CASSIGLLNEQFF
>TRBJ1-1|many|-|TRBV20-1
TGCAGTGCTAGTCTCTCGCTGGCTGAAGCTTTCTTT
CSASLSLAEAFF
>TRBJ2-7|many|-|TRBV7-2
TGTGCCAGCAGCCCTTCCCACGAGCAGTACTTC
CASSPSHEQYF
>TRBJ2-6|-|-|TRBV2
TGTGCCAGCAGTGAACAGACAGCTGGGGCCAACGTCCTGACTTTC
CASSEQTAGANVLTF
>TRBJ2-6|few|-|TRBV4-3
TGCGCCAGCAGCCAAGATGGGTCGCGCTCTGGGGCCAACGTCCTGACTTTC
CASSQDGSRSGANVLTF
>TRBJ1-2|-|-|TRBV7-9
TGTGCCAGCAGCTCCCAAATGAACTATGGCTACACCTTC
CASSSQMNYGYTF
>TRBJ2-7|-|TRBD1|TRBV9
TGTGCCAGCAGCGTAGGGGGACAGGGATCAATCTACGAGCAGTACTTC
CASSVGGQGSIYEQYF
>TRBJ1-1|few|-|TRBV29-1
TGCAGCGTTGGGATAGGGAAAGCTGAAGCTTTCTTT
CSVGIGKAEAFF
>TRBJ2-2|few|-|TRBV28
TGTGCCAGCAGTTTAACGGACATCGCGAACACCGGGGAGCTGTTTTTT
CASSLTDIANTGELFF
>TRBJ2-3|many|-|TRBV20-1
TGCAGTGCTAGACCTCTCAGGGGCACAGATACGCAGTATTTT
CSARPLRGTDTQYF
>TRBJ2-7|many|-|TRBV28
TGTGCCAGCAGTGGGGTGGGGGCAAGCTCCTACGAGCAGTACTTC
CASSGVGASSYEQYF
>TRBJ2-1|-|-|TRBV20-1
TGCAGTGCCACCCAACCGGGACTTTCCTACAATGAGCAGTTCTTC
CSATQPGLSYNEQFF
>TRBJ2-2|few|-|TRBV4-1
TGCGCCAGCAGCCAAGAAGTCCGGGAGATCACCGGGGAGCTGTTTTTT
CASSQEVREITGELFF
>TRBJ2-1|-|TRBD2|TRBV27
TGTGCCAGCAGTGTACGACTAGCAAGTGAGCAGTTCTTC
CASSVRLASEQFF
>TRBJ2-6|many|TRBD1|TRBV7-6
TGTGCCAGCAGCTTAGGGACAGGGACTGGGGCCAACGTCCTGACTTTC
CASSLGTGTGANVLTF
>TRBJ2-7|many|TRBD1|TRBV18
TGTGCCAGCTCACCATCGATGTTCGGGACAGCCTCCTACGAGCAGTACTTC
CASSPSMFGTASYEQYF
>TRBJ1-1|-|-|TRBV10-1
TGCGCCAGCAGTGAGGGCCGCGAGAACACTGAAGCTTTCTTT
CASSEGRENTEAFF
>TRBJ2-2|few|-|TRBV5-1
TGCGCCAGCAGCTTGGAGGAGCCCCCCACGAACACCGGGGAGCTGTTTTTT
CASSLEEPPTNTGELFF
>TRBJ2-1|-|TRBD2|TRBV18
TGTGCCAGCTCACCTCTGGGGGGGTTCCCGGGTGAGCAGTTCTTC
CASSPLGGFPGEQFF
>TRBJ2-7|many|TRBD1|TRBV11-2
TGTGCCAGCAGCTTTCCCGGGACAGGGAACGAGCAGTACTTC
CASSFPGTGNEQYF
>TRBJ2-7|few|-|TRBV7-8
TGTGCCAGCAGCCCCTCGTTAGCGATATACGAGCAGTACTTC
CASSPSLAIYEQYF
>TRBJ2-3|few|-|TRBV29-1
TGCAGCGAGTCACATAGCACAGATACGCAGTATTTT
CSESHSTDTQYF
>TRBJ2-1|few|TRBD2|TRBV7-8
TGTGCCAGCAGCTCGAGGAGACTAGCGGGGTCGGATGAGCAGTTCTTC
CASSSRRLAGSDEQFF
>TRBJ2-1|-|TRBD1|TRBV10-3
TGTGCCATCAGTGGAACAGGGGTTGATGAGCAGTTCTTC
CAISGTGVDEQFF
>TRBJ1-2|-|-|TRBV7-9
TGTGCCAGCAGCCCGCAGGGTCCCAACTATGGCTACACCTTC
CASSPQGPNYGYTF
>TRBJ2-1|-|-|TRBV11-3
TGTGCCAGCAGCTTTGAAGGGGCCTACAATGAGCAGTTCTTC
CASSFEGAYNEQFF
>TRBJ1-2|few|-|TRBV3-1
TGTGCCAGCAGCCAAGATCGGGGGGAATCAGGAGGCTACACCTTC
CASSQDRGESGGYTF
>TRBJ1-6|-|-|TRBV9
TGTGCCAGCAGCGTAGAAAACGGCGGGACACCCCTCCACTTT
CASSVENGGTPLHF
>TRBJ2-7|-|-|TRBV12-3/TRBV12-4
TGTGCCAGCAGCAAGGACAGATACGAGCAGTACTTC
CASSKDRYEQYF
>TRBJ2-2|many|-|TRBV30
TGTGCCTGGAGTGTTGAAAGAGGGTGGGGCACCGGGGAGCTGTTTTTT
CAWSVERGWGTGELFF
>TRBJ2-7|few|TRBD1|TRBV20-1
TGCAGTACGAACGGACAGGGCCCCTACGAGCAGTACTTC
CSTNGQGPYEQYF